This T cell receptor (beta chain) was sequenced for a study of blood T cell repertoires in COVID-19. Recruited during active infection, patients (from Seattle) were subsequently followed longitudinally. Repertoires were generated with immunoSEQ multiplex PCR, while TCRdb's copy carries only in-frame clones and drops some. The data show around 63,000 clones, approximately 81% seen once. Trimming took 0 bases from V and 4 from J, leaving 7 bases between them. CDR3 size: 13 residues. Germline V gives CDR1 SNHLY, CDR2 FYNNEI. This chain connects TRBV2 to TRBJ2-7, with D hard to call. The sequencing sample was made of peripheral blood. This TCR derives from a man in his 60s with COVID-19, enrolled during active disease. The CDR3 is CASSEAFLYEQYF. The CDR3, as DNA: TGTGCCAGCAGTGAAGCATTCCTTTACGAGCAGTACTTC.